This T cell receptor beta chain was captured by sequencing in a study of tumor-infiltrating lymphocytes in primary liver carcinoma. Study information: All patients, whether men or women, fell within 30 to 69 years of age.

Germline-derived CDR1 and CDR2 are MGHDK and SYGVNS. CDR3 size: 12 residues. A constant-region primer served to make TCR beta cDNA from roughly 500 ng total RNA. Libraries for TCR beta were built through three nested multiplex PCR rounds, which together made up a slightly modified ARM-PCR procedure. Two initial PCR rounds of around 9 cycles each paired TRBV1-TRBV30 forward primers with a C-beta reverse primer. TCRdb called the multiplex PCR reads again in MiXCR, with one record for every CDR3 protein. The data contain around 190,000 distinct CDR3 sequences, around 85% of them singletons. About this clonotype itself: Antigen unknown. The junction departs from germline at one end; a sequencing error may be responsible.

The study, taken as a whole, reports: Between tumor regions, pairs overlapped more than tumor-adjacent and tumor-blood pairs did.

Co-extracting RNA and DNA was done with about 17-30 mg of unsorted bulk tissue as input. The receptor was isolated from a man aged 35-49 years with primary liver carcinoma and hepatitis B virus infection. Material: tumor tissue from primary liver carcinoma. This rearrangement joins TRBV25-1 to TRBJ1-1; unclear D gene. The CDR3 loop is CVSSEYGEEAFF. Written as DNA, the CDR3 is TGTGTCAGCAGTGAATACGGGGAAGAAGCTTTCTTT.